This TCR beta chain was found in a study of T cells after yellow fever vaccination. General study findings and limits: FACS-sorted repertoires might harbor abundant contaminating clonotypes from the bulk population. Though it reached lower strength, the secondary response hit its peak faster, day 5 versus 15.

A single record per CDR3 protein comes from TCRdb applying MiXCR to the 5' RACE reads. The top ten hold about two fifths of the sample, which has approximately 93,000 distinct CDR3 sequences, under 6.5% seen once. The V gene's germline CDR1 is SGHTA and CDR2 FQGTGA. The CDR3 has 14 residues. Trimming shortened V by 0 bases and J by 5 bases, and 9 bases separated the two germline ends. Points on this clonotype: Its cognate antigen is unknown.

This TCR derives from a man between 18 and 29 years old who received the YFV17D yellow fever vaccine. The chain uses TRBV7-3 and TRBJ2-3; D may be TRBD1 (6 bases). Sequenced material: CD8+ T cells sorted from PBMCs, taken 10 days after the yellow fever booster vaccination. CDR3 in DNA: TGTGCCAGCAGCTTAACGGAAGGGGGAGATACGCAGTATTTT. Its protein product is CASSLTEGGDTQYF.